This T cell receptor beta chain came from a study of blood T cell repertoires in COVID-19. Study in general: COVID-19 samples from acute and convalescent phases originated in the United States, Italy and Spain. T cells, B-cell-depleted T cells, or PBMCs supplied cDNA or gDNA.

TCRdb's copy holds only in-frame clones and misses some; the assay was immunoSEQ multiplex PCR. The sample records hundreds of thousands of clones, roughly nine tenths being singletons. Grouping used clinical history reported by participants in a survey and questionnaire. Two negative PCRs, clearance, or symptom resolution characterized the recovered Cohort 3 donors. Trimming cost V 6 bases and J 2 bases, with 19 bases left between them. The CDR3 loop spans 16 amino acids. The germline V gene encodes CDR1 SGHVS and CDR2 FNYEAQ. The source of this sequence is a man younger than 40 who had recovered from COVID-19. Material: PBMCs or T cells enriched from blood (not recorded which). This chain uses TRBV7-6 with TRBJ2-5, with D maybe TRBD2 (6 bases). The chain's CDR3 is CASSLSGVAAQETQYF. The CDR3 DNA reads TGTGCCAGCAGTCTTAGCGGAGTGGCAGCACAAGAGACCCAGTACTTC.